Each of the 32 T cell receptor beta chains below was sequenced from the same sample in a study of patients and donors after allogeneic stem cell transplantation. TCRdb ran MiXCR on the RT-PCR reads and lists one entry per CDR3 protein. The sample has 200,000 to 250,000 distinct CDR3 sequences; about 14% are singletons. The specimen sequenced was blood, either unsorted or a sorted T cell fraction (not recorded which). The receptor source for this set is a human donor who was either an allogeneic HSCT recipient or a stem cell or donor lymphocyte infusion donor (not recorded which). It is not recorded whose cells these are; they may come from a transplant donor.

This clonotype was detected ten times or more. The chain joins TRBV24-1 to TRBJ2-1; TRBD1 aligns across 8 bases. Per the germline V gene, CDR1 is KGHDR and CDR2 is SFDVKD. The CDR3 has 14 amino acids. After removal of 5 bases from V and 5 bases from J, the junction contained 4 bases not matched to a gene. CDR3 in amino acids: CATSAGGQNNEQFF. The DNA for the CDR3 is TGTGCCACCAGTGCAGGGGGCCAAAACAATGAGCAGTTCTTC.

The chain uses TRBV7-9 and TRBJ2-6; 7 bases map to TRBD1. This CDR3 is 16 amino acids long. The ends lost 3 bases at V and 4 bases at J; junction bases unmatched: 6. Germline V gene sequence: CDR1 SEHNR, CDR2 FQNEAQ (reference sequence). The CDR3 protein is CASSLLTGPGANVLTF. Here the CDR3 DNA reads TGTGCCAGCAGCTTGTTGACAGGGCCCGGGGCCAACGTCCTGACTTTC. Based on the CDR3 plus reference TRBV7-9 and TRBJ2-6, the full variable domain is DTGVSQNPRHKITKRGQNVTFRCDPISEHNRLYWYRQTLGQGPEFLTYFQNEAQLEKSRLLSDRFSAERPKGSFSTLEIQRTEQGDSAMYLCASSLLTGPGANVLTFGAGSRLTVL.

This clonotype was seen only a few times. V and J are TRBV7-2 and TRBJ2-2; D not certain. The CDR3 is made up of 13 amino acids. The V end was cut by 1 base, the J end by 6 bases, with 6 bases between. CDR1 is SGHTA and CDR2 is FQGNSA in the germline V gene. CDR3 in amino acids: CASSLDGAGELFF. The CDR3 DNA follows: TGTGCCAGCAGCTTAGATGGGGCCGGGGAGCTGTTTTTT.

This clonotype was picked up many times. The V and J genes are TRBV23-1 and TRBJ1-4; TRBD1 agrees at 8 bases. TRBV23-1 is an ORF, with its function uncertain. CDR3 length: 16 residues. V lost 7 bases and J lost 5; bases outside the gene matches: 12. The CDR3 coding sequence is TGCGCCAGCATTGGGACAGGAGCCAGAAAGAATGAAAAACTGTTTTTT. Translation: CASIGTGARKNEKLFF.

This clonotype was counted between two and nine times. The genes are TRBV7-8 and TRBJ1-4; D is possibly TRBD1 (6 bases). Trimming took 5 bases from V and 4 from J, leaving 11 bases between them. This CDR3 has 14 amino acids. In germline, CDR1 is SGHVS, CDR2 FQNEAQ. The CDR3 coding sequence is TGTGCCAGCAGCACAGGGACGATTAATGAAAAACTGTTTTTT. Amino acid sequence: CASSTGTINEKLFF.

This clonotype was detected a few times. This chain connects TRBV11-2 to TRBJ2-1; a possible D gene is TRBD2 (5 bases). Germline V gene data show CDR1 as SGHAT and CDR2 as FQNNGV. This CDR3 spans 15 amino acids. V lost 0 bases, J lost 8 bases, and 14 bases lay in between. CDR3 loop: CASSLDRGQFDEQFF. The CDR3 nucleotides read TGTGCCAGCAGCTTAGATCGGGGTCAGTTCGATGAGCAGTTCTTC.

This clonotype is a singleton in its sample. The chain carries TRBV4-2 and TRBJ2-7, with D unresolved. The germline CDR1 and CDR2 sequences are LGHNA and YNFKEQ. CDR3 length: 14 amino acids. V dropped 0 bases and J dropped 9 bases, with 15 bases sitting between them. This CDR3 is CASSQDVGTRGQYF. CDR3 DNA sequence: TGTGCCAGCAGCCAAGATGTGGGAACACGAGGGCAGTACTTC.

This clonotype showed up many times. For the CDR3, the DNA is TGTGCCTGGAGTATCCTTCGGTTGGGCTATGAGCAGTTCTTC. Translated, it gives CAWSILRLGYEQFF. This sequence joins TRBV30 and TRBJ2-1; D uncertain. Germline CDR1 and CDR2: GTSNPN and SVGIG (reference sequence). Trimming removed 2 bases at V and 8 bases at J, with 16 bases between. The CDR3 sequence is 14 residues long.

This clonotype showed up many times. The rearrangement uses TRBV18 and TRBJ2-2; D perhaps matches TRBD1 (6 bases). Between the trimmed V and J ends, which lost 4 bases and 3 bases, there was a span of 15 bases. Germline CDR1 reads KGHSH; CDR2 reads LQKENI. The CDR3 spans 16 residues. CDR3 nucleotides: TGTGCCAGCTCACGATACACAGGGTTGGACACCGGGGAGCTGTTTTTT. Protein sequence: CASSRYTGLDTGELFF. Using reference TRBV18 and TRBJ2-2 for the parts outside the CDR3, the full variable domain is NAGVMQNPRHLVRRRGQEARLRCSPMKGHSHVYWYRQLPEEGLKFMVYLQKENIIDESGMPKERFSAEFPKEGPSILRIQQVVRGDSAAYFCASSRYTGLDTGELFFGEGSRLTVL.

This clonotype came up many times. This rearrangement joins TRBV3-1 to TRBJ2-3; D gene uncertain. The germline CDR1 and CDR2 sequences are LGHDT and YNNKEL (reference sequence). V was trimmed by 1 base and J by 3 bases, leaving 8 bases between them. This CDR3 comprises 14 residues. The CDR3 DNA sequence: TGTGCCAGCAGCCAAGGAGATAGTACAGATACGCAGTATTTT. This gives the protein CASSQGDSTDTQYF.

This sequence joins TRBV3-1 and TRBJ2-3; 8 bases match TRBD1. This CDR3 spans 15 amino acids. Germline CDR1 reads LGHDT; CDR2 reads YNNKEL (reference sequence). The trim removed 0 bases at V and 4 bases at J, leaving 3 bases unmatched. The CDR3 loop is CASSQDWTGSDTQYF. The CDR3 DNA reads TGTGCCAGCAGCCAAGATTGGACAGGGTCAGATACGCAGTATTTT.

The V and J genes are TRBV19 and TRBJ1-5, with D unresolved. The CDR3 loop spans 14 amino acids. In germline, CDR1 is LNHDA, CDR2 SQIVND (reference sequence). The V end lost 4 bases, the J end lost 4 bases, and 11 bases lay between the germline ends. CDR3 DNA: TGTGCCAGTAGTACCAGTCGGCCAAATCAGCCCCAGCATTTT. It translates to CASSTSRPNQPQHF.

J is TRBJ2-7 and V is TRBV9; D is uncertain. The ends were cut back, 0 bases at V and 6 bases at J, with 7 bases in the middle. CDR1 is SGDLS and CDR2 is YYNGEE in the germline V gene. This CDR3 comprises 12 residues. CDR3 in DNA: TGTGCCAGCAGCGTAGATTTAGGCGAGCAGTACTTC. It codes for CASSVDLGEQYF.

Only a few counts were recorded for this clonotype. The chain links TRBV4-3 to TRBJ2-6; TRBD2 is a possible D gene (6 bases). V gave up 0 bases and J gave up 5 bases, with 11 bases separating them. CDR3 length: 16 residues. Germline values: CDR1 LGHNA, CDR2 YSLEER. CDR3 DNA sequence: TGCGCCAGCAGCCAAGACGGGGGACGCTGGGCCAACGTCCTGACTTTC. This codes for CASSQDGGRWANVLTF.

This clonotype has a count of ten or more. The CDR3, as DNA: TGTGCCAGCAGCGACTGGGCAGGCGGGATGAACACCGGGGAGCTGTTTTTT. Protein product: CASSDWAGGMNTGELFF. This sequence joins TRBV3-1 and TRBJ2-2, with D perhaps matching TRBD2 (6 bases). V was cut by 5 bases and J by 1 base, with 17 bases left in between. Germline values: CDR1 LGHDT, CDR2 YNNKEL (reference sequence). This CDR3 is 17 amino acids long. The full variable domain, with the rest looked up from reference TRBV3-1 and TRBJ2-2, is DTAVSQTPKYLVTQMGNDKSIKCEQNLGHDTMYWYKQDSKKFLKIMFSYNNKELIINETVPNRFSPKSPDKAHLNLHINSLELGDSAVYFCASSDWAGGMNTGELFFGEGSRLTVL.

The chain joins TRBV5-5 to TRBJ2-2; 8 bases line up with TRBD1. This CDR3 is 16 amino acids long. Germline V gene sequence: CDR1 SGHKS, CDR2 YYEKEE (reference sequence). V lost 7 bases and J lost 0; bases outside the gene matches: 8. The CDR3 reads CASDRQGKANTGELFF. In nucleotides, the CDR3 is TGTGCCAGCGACCGACAGGGGAAGGCGAACACCGGGGAGCTGTTTTTT.

The chain joins TRBV12-3 or TRBV12-4 to TRBJ1-2; D unclear. The CDR3 length is 12 residues. V was shortened by 5 bases and J by 7 bases, with 11 bases between the two germline ends. CDR3 region: CASSLTGSGYTF. CDR3 bases: TGTGCCAGCAGTCTGACCGGGAGTGGCTACACCTTC.

This clonotype was recorded a few times. The V call is TRBV7-9, the J call TRBJ1-4; D is undetermined. CDR1 is SEHNR, CDR2 FQNEAQ, per germline (reference sequence). The CDR3 sequence is 15 residues long. With 1 base removed from V and 5 bases from J, the gap between germline ends came to 11 bases. Here the CDR3 reads CASSLDPVQNEKLFF. The CDR3 DNA is TGTGCCAGCAGCTTAGATCCGGTGCAAAATGAAAAACTGTTTTTT.

This clonotype was counted many times. This chain connects TRBV20-1 to TRBJ2-5, with D possibly being TRBD1 (6 bases). Deletions cut 3 bases from V and 1 base from J, with 15 bases between. The CDR3 extends over 15 amino acids. The germline CDR1 and CDR2 sequences are DFQATT and SNEGSKA (reference sequence). CDR3 nucleotides: TGCAGTGCTAGTGCGGACAGCCATACCCAAGAGACCCAGTACTTC. This sequence encodes CSASADSHTQETQYF.

This clonotype was picked up a small number of times. The chain carries TRBV10-3 and TRBJ2-4; TRBD2 matches at 8 bases. The CDR3 consists of 15 residues. CDR1 ENHRY and CDR2 SYGVKD come from the germline V gene. V lost 3 bases, J lost 7 bases, and 8 bases stayed unmatched. CDR3 DNA: TGTGCCATCAGTGACTCCGGGGGGGCGGAGAACATTCAGTACTTC. Amino acid sequence: CAISDSGGAENIQYF.

This clonotype was observed a handful of times. The CDR3 reads CASSLGPGVTGELFF. The CDR3 DNA reads as TGCGCCAGCAGCTTGGGTCCAGGTGTCACCGGGGAGCTGTTTTTT. The rearrangement links TRBV5-1 to TRBJ2-2, with D unclear. The germline V gene encodes CDR1 SGHRS and CDR2 YFSETQ. The CDR3 length is 15 residues. The V and J ends lost 0 bases and 4 bases respectively, with 10 bases between them.

This clonotype was picked up a small number of times. The genes are TRBV20-1 and TRBJ2-7; D gene uncertain. V was pared by 3 bases and J by 1 base, with 13 bases between. This CDR3 spans 14 amino acids. CDR1 DFQATT and CDR2 SNEGSKA come from the germline V gene (reference sequence). The CDR3 loop is CSASQVVNSYEQYF. CDR3 in DNA: TGCAGTGCTAGCCAGGTCGTCAATTCCTACGAGCAGTACTTC.

This clonotype occurred a few times. The chain recombines TRBV6-1 with TRBJ2-1; 9 bases fit TRBD2. Per germline, CDR1 MNHNS and CDR2 SASEGT. The CDR3 loop spans 15 amino acids. The V segment lost 4 bases and the J segment 5 bases; nucleotides outside the gene matches: 6. The CDR3 DNA reads TGTGCCAGCAGTGCGGGCGGGGGGGTTAACAATGAGCAGTTCTTC. Its translation is CASSAGGGVNNEQFF.

This clonotype has more than one count but fewer than ten. This chain connects TRBV11-3 to TRBJ2-4; D is unclear. The CDR3 totals 13 residues. The V end was cut by 4 bases, the J end by 7 bases, with 11 bases between. Germline loops: CDR1 SGHNT, CDR2 YENEEA. The CDR3 DNA sequence: TGTGCCAGCAGCTCGGGCCCGGCTAACATTCAGTACTTC. This codes for CASSSGPANIQYF.

This clonotype appeared a few times. The chain uses TRBV9 and TRBJ2-7; a possible D gene is TRBD1 (6 bases). The CDR3 consists of 13 residues. V lost 0 bases, J lost 9 bases, and 13 bases lay in between. CDR1 is SGDLS, CDR2 YYNGEE, per germline. The CDR3 DNA reads TGTGCCAGCAGCGTAGGGACAGACCTGGGGCAGTACTTC. This codes for CASSVGTDLGQYF.

This clonotype was recorded a few times. The chain links TRBV5-1 to TRBJ2-7; D gene unclear. This CDR3 comprises 14 residues. CDR1 is SGHRS, CDR2 YFSETQ, per germline. V shed 2 bases and J shed 0 bases, with 9 bases lying between them. This chain's CDR3 is CASSFIGISYEQYF. CDR3 DNA sequence: TGCGCCAGCAGCTTCATAGGGATCTCCTACGAGCAGTACTTC.

V usage is TRBV7-6 and J usage is TRBJ2-1; the D gene is possibly TRBD1 (6 bases). V lost 1 base to trimming and J lost 7 bases, with 8 bases between them. Germline lookup yields CDR1 SGHVS and CDR2 FNYEAQ. The CDR3 extends over 13 amino acids. The CDR3 bases are TGTGCCAGCAGCTTAGACAGGGTGAATGAGCAGTTCTTC. Protein product: CASSLDRVNEQFF. Complete variable domain (other parts from reference TRBV7-6 and TRBJ2-1): GAGVSQSPRYKVTKRGQDVALRCDPISGHVSLYWYRQALGQGPEFLTYFNYEAQQDKSGLPNDRFSAERPEGSISTLTIQRTEQRDSAMYRCASSLDRVNEQFFGPGTRLTVL.

This clonotype occurred a few times. The chain employs TRBV4-2 and TRBJ2-1; D is perhaps TRBD2 (5 bases). CDR3 size: 13 residues. From germline, CDR1 is LGHNA and CDR2 YNFKEQ. V was shortened by 2 bases and J by 9 bases, with 11 bases between the two germline ends. The CDR3 region is CASSQPLGREQFF. The CDR3 coding sequence is TGTGCCAGCAGCCAACCACTAGGACGTGAGCAGTTCTTC.

This clonotype was picked up a small number of times. The V gene is TRBV6-2 or TRBV6-3, the J gene TRBJ2-5; D is uncertain. The CDR3 contains 11 residues. Germline CDR1 is MNHEY and CDR2 is SVGEGT. V lost 10 bases and J lost 5, with 11 bases in between. CDR3 DNA: TGTGCCACCTCCCGGACGGAGACCCAGTACTTC. Protein sequence: CATSRTETQYF.

The chain has TRBV7-9 and TRBJ2-2, with D possibly being TRBD1 (6 bases). The germline V and J ends were trimmed by 5 bases and 1 base, with 14 bases remaining between them. Germline CDR1 and CDR2: SEHNR and FQNEAQ (reference sequence). The CDR3 covers 16 residues. CDR3 in DNA: TGTGCCAGCAGCCCACAGGGAAACTGGAACACCGGGGAGCTGTTTTTT. It is translated as CASSPQGNWNTGELFF.

This clonotype was counted at least ten times. The chain is built from TRBV6-1 and TRBJ2-1, with TRBD2 matching over 11 bases. This CDR3 region has 14 residues. V gave up 11 bases and J gave up 4 bases; unmatched junction bases: 7. Germline V gene sequence: CDR1 MNHNS, CDR2 SASEGT. The DNA for the CDR3 is TGTGCCGGACGACTAGCGGGATATTACAATGAGCAGTTCTTC. Amino acid sequence: CAGRLAGYYNEQFF.

The chain has TRBV7-2 and TRBJ2-1; D is possibly TRBD2 (6 bases). CDR1 is SGHTA, CDR2 FQGNSA, per germline. CDR3 length equals 14 residues. V was cut by 2 bases and J by 7 bases, with 12 bases left in between. CDR3 amino acids: CASSLRVGGNEQFF. The CDR3 bases are TGTGCCAGCAGCTTAAGAGTGGGGGGAAATGAGCAGTTCTTC.